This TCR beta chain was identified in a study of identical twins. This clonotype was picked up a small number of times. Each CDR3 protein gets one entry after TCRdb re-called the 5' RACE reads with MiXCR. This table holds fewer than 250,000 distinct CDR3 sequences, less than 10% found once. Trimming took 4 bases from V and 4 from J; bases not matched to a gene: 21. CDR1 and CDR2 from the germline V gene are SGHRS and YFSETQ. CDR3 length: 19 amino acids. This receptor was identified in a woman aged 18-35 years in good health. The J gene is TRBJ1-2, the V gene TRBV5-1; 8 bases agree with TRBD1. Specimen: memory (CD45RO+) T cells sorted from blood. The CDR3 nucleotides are TGCGCCAGCAGCGCCGACACAGGGGGAGGTCCCCTAACGAGCTATGGCTACACCTTC. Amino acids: CASSADTGGGPLTSYGYTF. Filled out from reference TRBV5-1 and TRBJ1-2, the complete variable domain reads KAGVTQTPRYLIKTRGQQVTLSCSPISGHRSVSWYQQTPGQGLQFLFEYFSETQRNKGNFPGRFSGRQFSNSRSEMNVSTLELGDSALYLCASSADTGGGPLTSYGYTFGSGTRLTVV.